This TCR beta chain was sequenced for a study of human T cells and chemical hapten exposure. Time point described: patch test 3, about 24 weeks after DPC sensitization. Treatment specified: therapeutic diphenylcyclopropenone sensitization with weekly scalp DPC. The V and J ends lost 5 bases and 1 base respectively, with 10 bases between them. The CDR3 runs 14 residues. Germline CDR1 and CDR2: SGHAT and FQNNGV. TCRdb re-derived calls from the RACE reads in MiXCR, one entry per CDR3 protein. The table records about 52,000 distinct CDR3 sequences, approximately 9.9% of them present only once. This clonotype was seen a few times.

The TCR sequence derives from a middle-aged woman with alopecia areata. Some clones in this sample may be carry-over from other donors' samples. The sequencing here drew on whole blood, taken in connection with sensitization to the hapten diphenylcyclopropenone (DPC). The chain combines TRBV11-2 with TRBJ2-3; D not certain. The CDR3 region is CASSPLAGTDTQYF. DNA for the CDR3: TGTGCCAGCAGCCCCTTGGCGGGCACAGATACGCAGTATTTT.